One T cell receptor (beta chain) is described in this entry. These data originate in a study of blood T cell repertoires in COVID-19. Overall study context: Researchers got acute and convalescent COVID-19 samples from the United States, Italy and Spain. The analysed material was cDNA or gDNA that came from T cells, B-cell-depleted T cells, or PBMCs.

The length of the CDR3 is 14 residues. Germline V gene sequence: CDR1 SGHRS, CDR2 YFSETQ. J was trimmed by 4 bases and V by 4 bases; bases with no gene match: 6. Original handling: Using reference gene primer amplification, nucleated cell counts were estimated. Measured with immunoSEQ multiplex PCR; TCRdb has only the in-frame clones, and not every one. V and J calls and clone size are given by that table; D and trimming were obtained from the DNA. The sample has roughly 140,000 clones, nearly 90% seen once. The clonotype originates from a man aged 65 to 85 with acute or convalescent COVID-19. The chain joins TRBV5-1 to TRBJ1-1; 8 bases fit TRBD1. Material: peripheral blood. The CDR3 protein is CASSATGGATEAFF. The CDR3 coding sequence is TGCGCCAGCAGCGCTACAGGGGGGGCCACTGAAGCTTTCTTT.